What follows describes a single T cell receptor (beta chain). Its antigen is not known. This sample was taken from a study of regulatory T cells in long-lasting Graves disease. Study outcomes and limitations: Those with persistent Graves' had less TCR diversity than newly diagnosed patients.

V was shortened by 0 bases and J by 8 bases, with 8 bases between the two germline ends. The CDR3 consists of 13 residues. Germline CDR1 SNHLY, CDR2 FYNNEI. Time point here: newly diagnosed GD, antithyroid drugs for less than 3 months. Researchers made the TCR library from RNA that was extracted from PBMCs. Arm-PCR of CDR3 regions and iRepertoire HTBI primers were used to build TCR beta libraries. TCRdb independently ran MiXCR on the multiplex PCR reads; one entry per CDR3 protein. The table shows hundreds of thousands of distinct CDR3 sequences, with around 17% occurring only once. This sample was also put to use in a study of T cells in Graves' hyperthyroidism and ophthalmopathy.

The sample was peripheral blood mononuclear cells (PBMCs), taken at new diagnosis, from a patient treated with antithyroid drugs. This clonotype was sampled from a woman under 40 with Graves disease. The rearrangement uses TRBV2 and TRBJ2-1; no firm D call. CDR3: CASSEAPMYEQFF. DNA for the CDR3: TGTGCCAGCAGTGAAGCGCCGATGTATGAGCAGTTCTTC.